The rows below give T cell receptor beta chains drawn from one sample of a study of cytotoxic CD8 clonotypes in ibrutinib-treated CLL. Data came from immunoSEQ multiplex PCR; TCRdb stores just in-frame clones and leaves some out. The repertoire holds 50,000 to 75,000 clones, with more than 70% as singletons. Sequenced material: PBMCs, taken after 12 months of ibrutinib treatment. These receptors all come from a human donor with chronic lymphocytic leukemia. The CDR3 runs from the conserved cysteine through the conserved F or W. D genes are given only for firm matches. Clone size is given for some rows only: seen once, a few or many times, or a class if the clone is expanded.

-,TRBV29-1,TRBJ2-3,-,CSVEGLGPGTDTQYF,TGCAGCGTTGAGGGTCTGGGTCCCGGCACAGATACGCAGTATTTT
TRBD1,TRBV30,TRBJ1-1,-,CAWEGQRNTEAFF,TGTGCCTGGGAGGGACAGAGGAACACTGAAGCTTTCTTT
TRBD1,TRBV6-1,TRBJ2-7,few,CASREPGGGIREQYF,TGTGCCAGCAGAGAACCAGGGGGCGGGATTCGCGAGCAGTACTTC
TRBD1,TRBV11-3,TRBJ1-1,once,CASSLDRDTEAFF,TGTGCCAGCAGCTTGGACAGGGACACTGAAGCTTTCTTT
TRBD2,TRBV6-4,TRBJ2-7,few,CASRILAGPKLCEQYF,TGTGCCAGCAGGATCCTAGCGGGACCCAAACTATGCGAGCAGTACTTC
-,TRBV6-6,TRBJ2-7,-,CASSPGVRYEQYF,TGTGCCAGCTCCCCAGGCGTTCGCTACGAGCAGTACTTC
TRBD2,TRBV28,TRBJ2-7,-,CASSLSGGAPEQYF,TGTGCCAGCAGTTTATCGGGGGGGGCCCCCGAGCAGTACTTC
TRBD2,TRBV18,TRBJ2-1,-,CASSPGTSGTYNEQFF,TGTGCCAGCTCACCAGGGACTAGCGGGACTTACAATGAGCAGTTCTTC
TRBD2,TRBV13,TRBJ2-3,few,CASSLPGGVGTQYF,TGTGCCAGCAGCCTACCTGGGGGGGTAGGTACGCAGTATTTT
-,TRBV6-5,TRBJ2-5,-,CASRTTGARETQYF,TGTGCCAGCAGGACGACGGGCGCGCGGGAGACCCAGTACTTC
-,TRBV4-2,TRBJ2-1,-,CASSQDGGVSYNEQFF,TGTGCCAGCAGCCAAGATGGTGGCGTCTCCTACAATGAGCAGTTCTTC
-,TRBV15,TRBJ1-4,-,CATSRDRQTGEKLFF,TGTGCCACCAGCAGAGATCGCCAGACTGGGGAAAAACTGTTTTTT
-,TRBV28,TRBJ2-7,-,CASSSLFEQYF,TGTGCCAGCAGCTCCCTGTTCGAGCAGTACTTC
TRBD1,TRBV18,TRBJ1-5,-,CASSPHRGQGQPQHF,TGTGCCAGCTCACCTCACAGGGGGCAAGGACAGCCCCAGCATTTT
-,TRBV6-1,TRBJ2-2,-,CATGWALNTGELFF,TGTGCCACAGGGTGGGCCCTGAACACCGGGGAGCTGTTTTTT
-,TRBV5-5,TRBJ1-5,-,CASSLAWGPGNQPQHF,TGTGCCAGCAGCTTGGCCTGGGGACCGGGCAATCAGCCCCAGCATTTT
TRBD1,TRBV19,TRBJ1-2,once,CASSTTRDRVNYGYTF,TGTGCCAGTAGTACGACCCGGGACAGGGTCAACTATGGCTACACCTTC
-,TRBV19,TRBJ2-6,-,CASSGTVDYSGANVLTF,TGTGCCAGTAGTGGGACGGTGGATTACTCTGGGGCCAACGTCCTGACTTTC
-,TRBV28,TRBJ1-4,-,CASSSGTELFF,TGTGCCAGCAGTTCCGGGACGGAACTGTTTTTT
TRBD2,TRBV28,TRBJ2-3,-,CASNNWETSGMEDTQYF,TGTGCCAGCAATAACTGGGAGACTAGCGGGATGGAAGATACGCAGTATTTT
-,TRBV7-6,TRBJ2-1,-,CASTPSTNIYNEQFF,TGTGCCAGCACCCCTAGCACAAATATTTACAATGAGCAGTTCTTC
-,TRBV6-5,TRBJ1-1,-,CASSYSTNTEAFF,TGTGCCAGCAGTTATAGCACGAACACTGAAGCTTTCTTT
TRBD1,TRBV11-2,TRBJ1-2,-,CASSLSGGYGYTF,TGTGCCAGCAGCTTATCAGGGGGATATGGCTACACCTTC
TRBD1,TRBV2,TRBJ1-1,few,CASMDRGRDEAFF,TGTGCCAGCATGGACAGGGGGCGTGATGAAGCTTTCTTT
-,TRBV18,TRBJ2-1,-,CASSSGPSSYNEQFF,TGTGCCAGCTCAAGCGGGCCTAGCTCCTACAATGAGCAGTTCTTC
TRBD2,TRBV7-9,TRBJ2-5,-,CASSLLREDLKETQYF,TGTGCCAGCAGCTTATTGCGGGAGGACCTTAAAGAGACCCAGTACTTC
-,TRBV2,TRBJ1-5,-,CASSERHSQPQHF,TGTGCCAGCAGTGAACGGCACAGCCAGCCCCAGCATTTT
TRBD2,TRBV5-6,TRBJ2-3,-,CASSLELAGISTDTQYF,TGTGCCAGCAGCTTGGAACTAGCGGGAATAAGCACAGATACGCAGTATTTT
-,TRBV7-9,TRBJ2-7,-,CASSQEFNEQYF,TGTGCCAGCAGCCAGGAGTTTAACGAGCAGTACTTC
TRBD1,TRBV15,TRBJ2-3,-,CATGQGADSAGDTQYF,TGTGCCACCGGACAGGGGGCGGATTCGGCCGGGGATACGCAGTATTTT
-,TRBV2,TRBJ1-2,few,CASSEGGDYGYTF,TGTGCCAGCAGTGAGGGGGGTGACTATGGCTACACCTTC
-,TRBV28,TRBJ2-7,-,CASRSFAYEQYF,TGTGCCAGCAGAAGTTTCGCCTACGAGCAGTACTTC
TRBD2,TRBV29-1,TRBJ2-3,-,CSVLRTSGTDTQYF,TGCAGCGTCCTTCGGACTAGCGGCACAGATACGCAGTATTTT
-,TRBV5-1,TRBJ2-3,-,CASSLASGLSTDTQYF,TGCGCCAGCAGCTTGGCTTCGGGACTTAGCACAGATACGCAGTATTTT
TRBD2,TRBV19,TRBJ2-2,-,CASSILSGRNTGELFF,TGTGCCAGTAGTATCCTGAGCGGGAGGAACACCGGGGAGCTGTTTTTT
-,TRBV6-1,TRBJ1-5,-,CASSPGQVGGQPQHF,TGTGCCAGCAGCCCGGGGCAGGTCGGGGGTCAGCCCCAGCATTTT
-,TRBV11-1,TRBJ1-1,once,CASSLAERTKAFF,TGTGCCAGCAGCTTAGCGGAGAGAACGAAAGCTTTCTTT
-,TRBV7-7,TRBJ2-3,few,CASSLDRTDTQYF,TGTGCCAGCAGCTTAGACAGGACAGATACGCAGTATTTT
TRBD1,TRBV6-5,TRBJ2-7,-,CASSYTRDRAAEQYF,TGTGCCAGCAGTTACACCCGGGACAGGGCCGCGGAGCAGTACTTC
TRBD2,TRBV5-1,TRBJ2-3,-,CASSLAGSGSTDTQYF,TGCGCCAGCAGCTTGGCGGGTAGCGGGAGCACAGATACGCAGTATTTT
-,TRBV2,TRBJ1-5,few,CASSEGGADQPQHF,TGTGCCAGCAGTGAAGGGGGCGCCGATCAGCCCCAGCATTTT
-,TRBV29-1,TRBJ1-5,-,CSVAGDSNQPQHF,TGCAGCGTTGCAGGGGATAGCAATCAGCCCCAGCATTTT
-,TRBV30,TRBJ1-5,-,CAWSVQIAGDQPQHF,TGTGCCTGGAGCGTCCAGATAGCAGGCGATCAGCCCCAGCATTTT
TRBD2,TRBV7-2,TRBJ2-7,-,CASSLGTSGRGEQYF,TGTGCCAGCAGCTTAGGGACTAGCGGGAGGGGAGAGCAGTACTTC
-,TRBV5-4,TRBJ1-1,-,CASSLVGRLNTEAFF,TGTGCCAGCAGCTTGGTCGGTAGGTTGAACACTGAAGCTTTCTTT
TRBD1,TRBV18,TRBJ2-2,-,CASSTGPGVTGELFF,TGTGCCAGCTCGACAGGGCCAGGGGTCACCGGGGAGCTGTTTTTT
-,TRBV9,TRBJ1-2,-,CASSHLNYGYTF,TGTGCCAGCAGCCATCTTAACTATGGCTACACCTTC
-,TRBV28,TRBJ1-4,-,CASSSTPRQEFEKLFF,TGTGCCAGCAGTTCGACCCCTCGACAGGAGTTTGAAAAACTGTTTTTT
TRBD1,TRBV27,TRBJ2-3,few,CASSYNPTGSSTDTQYF,TGTGCCAGCAGTTATAATCCGACAGGGTCTAGCACAGATACGCAGTATTTT
TRBD2,TRBV2,TRBJ2-3,-,CASRSGRRPDTQYF,TGTGCCAGCCGGAGCGGGAGAAGGCCAGATACGCAGTATTTT
-,TRBV7-3,TRBJ2-5,-,CASSKTRRGETQYF,TGTGCCAGCAGTAAAACTAGGAGGGGAGAGACCCAGTACTTC
-,TRBV6-6,TRBJ2-1,once,CASSYSVGKNEQFF,TGTGCCAGCAGTTATTCCGTAGGGAAAAATGAGCAGTTCTTC